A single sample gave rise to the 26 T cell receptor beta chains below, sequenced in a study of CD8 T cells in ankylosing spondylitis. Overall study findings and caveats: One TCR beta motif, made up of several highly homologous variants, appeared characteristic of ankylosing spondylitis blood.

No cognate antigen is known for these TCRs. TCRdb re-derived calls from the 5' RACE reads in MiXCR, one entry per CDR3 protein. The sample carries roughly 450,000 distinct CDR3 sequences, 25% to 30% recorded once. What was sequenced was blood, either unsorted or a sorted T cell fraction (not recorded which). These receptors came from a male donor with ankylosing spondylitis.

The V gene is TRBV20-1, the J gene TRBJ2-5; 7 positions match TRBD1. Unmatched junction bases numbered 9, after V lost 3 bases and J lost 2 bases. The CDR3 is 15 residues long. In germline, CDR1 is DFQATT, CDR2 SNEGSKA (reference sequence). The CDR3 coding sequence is TGCAGTGCTAGGGGGGACAGCACGATACAAGAGACCCAGTACTTC. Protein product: CSARGDSTIQETQYF.

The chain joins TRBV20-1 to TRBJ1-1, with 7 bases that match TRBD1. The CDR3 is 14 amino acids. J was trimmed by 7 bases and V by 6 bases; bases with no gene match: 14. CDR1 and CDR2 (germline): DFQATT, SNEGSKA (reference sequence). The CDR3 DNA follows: TGCAGTGCCCTACAACAGGGGACTCCCGATGAAGCTTTCTTT. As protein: CSALQQGTPDEAFF.

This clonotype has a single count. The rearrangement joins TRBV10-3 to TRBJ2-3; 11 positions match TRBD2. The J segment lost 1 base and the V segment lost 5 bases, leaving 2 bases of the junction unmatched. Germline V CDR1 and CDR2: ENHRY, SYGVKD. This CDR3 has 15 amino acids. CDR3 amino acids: CAISLAGGRTDTQYF. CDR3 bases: TGTGCCATCAGTCTAGCGGGAGGACGCACAGATACGCAGTATTTT.

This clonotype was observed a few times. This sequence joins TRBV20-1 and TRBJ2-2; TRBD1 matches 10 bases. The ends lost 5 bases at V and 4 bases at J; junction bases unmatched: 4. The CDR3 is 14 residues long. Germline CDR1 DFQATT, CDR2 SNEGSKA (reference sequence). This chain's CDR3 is CSAPGQGSTGELFF. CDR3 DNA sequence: TGCAGTGCTCCGGGACAGGGGAGCACCGGGGAGCTGTTTTTT.

The CDR3 loop is CASSQNSPLVDRRSNYGYTF. In nucleotides, the CDR3 is TGTGCCAGCAGCCAAAATAGCCCCCTGGTGGACAGACGGTCTAACTATGGCTACACCTTC. The genes are TRBV4-2 and TRBJ1-2, with a tentative D call TRBD1 (6 bases). The CDR3 totals 20 residues. Germline V gene sequence: CDR1 LGHNA, CDR2 YNFKEQ. Trimming cost V 2 bases and J 0 bases, with 25 bases left between them.

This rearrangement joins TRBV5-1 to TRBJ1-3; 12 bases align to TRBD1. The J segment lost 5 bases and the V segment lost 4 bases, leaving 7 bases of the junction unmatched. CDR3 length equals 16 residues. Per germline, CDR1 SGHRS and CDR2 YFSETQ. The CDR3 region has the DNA TGCGCCAGCAGCCCCGGGACAGGGGGCGAAAGAAACACCATATATTTT. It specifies CASSPGTGGERNTIYF.

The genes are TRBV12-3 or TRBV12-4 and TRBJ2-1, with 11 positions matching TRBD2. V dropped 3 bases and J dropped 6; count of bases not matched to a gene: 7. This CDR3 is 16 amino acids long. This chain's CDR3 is CASSLTSGIGVNEQFF. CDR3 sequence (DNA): TGTGCCAGCAGTTTGACTAGCGGGATCGGGGTCAATGAGCAGTTCTTC.

The CDR3 DNA sequence: TGTGCCAGCAGTTCCCCGGCCCTCGAGCAGTACTTC. Protein sequence: CASSSPALEQYF. This sequence joins TRBV27 and TRBJ2-7; no firm D call. V was shortened by 4 bases and J by 6 bases, with 10 bases between the two germline ends. Looked up from germline, CDR1 is MNHEY and CDR2 is SMNVEV (reference sequence). The CDR3 is 12 residues long.

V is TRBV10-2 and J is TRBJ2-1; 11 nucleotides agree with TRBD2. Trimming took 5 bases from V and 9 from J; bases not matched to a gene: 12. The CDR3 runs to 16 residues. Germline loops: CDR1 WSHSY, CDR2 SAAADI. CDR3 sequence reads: CASSLNSGRADFEQFF. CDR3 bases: TGCGCCAGCAGTTTAAATAGCGGGAGGGCAGACTTTGAGCAGTTCTTC.

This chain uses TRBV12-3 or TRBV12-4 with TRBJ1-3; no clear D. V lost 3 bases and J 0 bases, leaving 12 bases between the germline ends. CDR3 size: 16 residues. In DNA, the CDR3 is TGTGCCAGCAGTTTCGCAGTCCTTTCCTCTGGAAACACCATATATTTT. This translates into CASSFAVLSSGNTIYF.

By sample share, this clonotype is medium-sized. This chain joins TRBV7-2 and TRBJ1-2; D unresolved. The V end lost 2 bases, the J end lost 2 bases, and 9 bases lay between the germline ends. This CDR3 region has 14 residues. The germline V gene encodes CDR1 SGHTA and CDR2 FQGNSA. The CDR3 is CASSLLTRNYGYTF. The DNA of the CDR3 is TGTGCCAGCAGCTTACTTACAAGGAACTATGGCTACACCTTC.

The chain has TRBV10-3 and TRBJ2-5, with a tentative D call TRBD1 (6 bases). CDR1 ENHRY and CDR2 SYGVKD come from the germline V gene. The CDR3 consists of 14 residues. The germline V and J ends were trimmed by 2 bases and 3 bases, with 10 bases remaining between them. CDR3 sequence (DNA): TGTGCCATCAGTGAGAGCCAGGGGAAAGAGACCCAGTACTTC. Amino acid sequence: CAISESQGKETQYF.

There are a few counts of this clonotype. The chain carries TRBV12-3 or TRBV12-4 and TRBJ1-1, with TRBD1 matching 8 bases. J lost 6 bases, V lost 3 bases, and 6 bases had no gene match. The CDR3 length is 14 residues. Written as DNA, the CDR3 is TGTGCCAGCAGTTTTGACAGGGGAGGGTCTGAAGCTTTCTTT. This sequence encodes CASSFDRGGSEAFF.

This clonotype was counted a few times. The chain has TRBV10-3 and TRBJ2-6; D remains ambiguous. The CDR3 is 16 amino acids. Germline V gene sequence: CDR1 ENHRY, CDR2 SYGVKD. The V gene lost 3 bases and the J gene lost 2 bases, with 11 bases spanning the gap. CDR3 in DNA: TGTGCCATCAGTGACTGGGGTGGTACTGGGGCCAACGTCCTGACTTTC. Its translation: CAISDWGGTGANVLTF.

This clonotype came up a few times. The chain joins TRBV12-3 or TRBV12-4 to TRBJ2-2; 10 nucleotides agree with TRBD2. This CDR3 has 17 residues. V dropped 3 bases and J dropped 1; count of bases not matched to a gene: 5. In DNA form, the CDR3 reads TGTGCCAGCAGTTTGATTTCTAGCGGGAGGAACACCGGGGAGCTGTTTTTT. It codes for CASSLISSGRNTGELFF.

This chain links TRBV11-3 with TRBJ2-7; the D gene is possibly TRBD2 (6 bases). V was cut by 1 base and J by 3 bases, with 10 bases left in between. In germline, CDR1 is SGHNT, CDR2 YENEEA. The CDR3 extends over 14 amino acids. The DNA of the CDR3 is TGTGCCAGCAGCTTAGGGAGGGACGACTACGAGCAGTACTTC. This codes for CASSLGRDDYEQYF.

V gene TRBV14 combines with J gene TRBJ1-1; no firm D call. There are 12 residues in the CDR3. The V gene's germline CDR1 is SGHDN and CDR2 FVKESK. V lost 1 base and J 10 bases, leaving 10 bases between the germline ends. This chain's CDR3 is CASSQAESTAFF. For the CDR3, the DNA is TGTGCCAGCAGCCAAGCGGAGAGTACAGCTTTCTTT.

The CDR3 region has the DNA TGTGCCAGCAGCTTGGCCGCTGGGGGGGCGGAAAAACTGTTTTTT. This translates into CASSLAAGGAEKLFF. The chain employs TRBV5-5 and TRBJ1-4, with TRBD1 as a possible D gene (6 bases). CDR1 and CDR2 from the germline V gene are SGHKS and YYEKEE (reference sequence). Trimming stripped 0 bases from V and 8 bases from J, with 14 bases between. This CDR3 comprises 15 residues.

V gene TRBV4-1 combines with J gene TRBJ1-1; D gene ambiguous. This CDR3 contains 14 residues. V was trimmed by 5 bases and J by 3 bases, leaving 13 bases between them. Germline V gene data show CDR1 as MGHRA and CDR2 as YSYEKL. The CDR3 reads CASSRVPGDTEAFF. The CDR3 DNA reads TGCGCCAGCAGCAGGGTTCCGGGTGACACTGAAGCTTTCTTT.

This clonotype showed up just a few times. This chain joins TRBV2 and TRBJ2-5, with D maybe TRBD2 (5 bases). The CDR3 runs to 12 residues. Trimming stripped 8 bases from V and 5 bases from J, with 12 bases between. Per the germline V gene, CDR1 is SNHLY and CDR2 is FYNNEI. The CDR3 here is CASHGVTETQYF. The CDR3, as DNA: TGTGCCAGCCACGGGGTAACGGAGACCCAGTACTTC.

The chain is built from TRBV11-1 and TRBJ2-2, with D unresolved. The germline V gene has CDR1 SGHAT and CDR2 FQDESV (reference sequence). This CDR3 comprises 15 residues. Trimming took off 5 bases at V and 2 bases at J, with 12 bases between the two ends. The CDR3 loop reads CASSHRQINTGELFF. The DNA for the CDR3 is TGTGCCAGCAGCCATAGGCAGATAAACACCGGGGAGCTGTTTTTT. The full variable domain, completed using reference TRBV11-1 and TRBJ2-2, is EAEVAQSPRYKITEKSQAVAFWCDPISGHATLYWYRQILGQGPELLVQFQDESVVDDSQLPKDRFSAERLKGVDSTLKIQPAELGDSAMYLCASSHRQINTGELFFGEGSRLTVL.

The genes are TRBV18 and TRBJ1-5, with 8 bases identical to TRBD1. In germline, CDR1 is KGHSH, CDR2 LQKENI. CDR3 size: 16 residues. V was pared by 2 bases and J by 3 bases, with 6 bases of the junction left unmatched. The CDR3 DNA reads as TGTGCCAGCTCACCAAGTCCGGGACAGGACAATCAGCCCCAGCATTTT. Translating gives CASSPSPGQDNQPQHF.

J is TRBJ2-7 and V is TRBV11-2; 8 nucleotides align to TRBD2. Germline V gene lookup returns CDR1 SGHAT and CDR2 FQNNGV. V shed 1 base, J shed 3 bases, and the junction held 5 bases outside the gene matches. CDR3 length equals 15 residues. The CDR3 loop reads CASSLGIAGLYEQYV. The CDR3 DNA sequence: TGTGCCAGCAGCTTAGGTATAGCGGGACTCTACGAGCAGTACGTC.

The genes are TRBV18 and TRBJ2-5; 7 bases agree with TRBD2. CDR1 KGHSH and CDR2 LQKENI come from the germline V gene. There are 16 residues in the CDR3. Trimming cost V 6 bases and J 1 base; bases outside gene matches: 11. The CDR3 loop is CASSPIGSGAQETQYF. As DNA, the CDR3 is TGTGCCAGCTCCCCTATCGGAAGCGGGGCCCAAGAGACCCAGTACTTC. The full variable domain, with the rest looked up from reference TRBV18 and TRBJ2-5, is NAGVMQNPRHLVRRRGQEARLRCSPMKGHSHVYWYRQLPEEGLKFMVYLQKENIIDESGMPKERFSAEFPKEGPSILRIQQVVRGDSAAYFCASSPIGSGAQETQYFGPGTRLLVL.

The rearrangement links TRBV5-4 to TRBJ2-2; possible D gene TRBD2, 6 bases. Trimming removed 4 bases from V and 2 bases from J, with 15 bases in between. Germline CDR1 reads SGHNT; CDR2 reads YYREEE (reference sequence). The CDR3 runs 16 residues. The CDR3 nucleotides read TGTGCCAGCAGCCCCGGGGGACGGGGAAACACCGGGGAGCTGTTTTTT. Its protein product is CASSPGGRGNTGELFF. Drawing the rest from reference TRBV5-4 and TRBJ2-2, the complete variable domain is ETGVTQSPTHLIKTRGQQVTLRCSSQSGHNTVSWYQQALGQGPQFIFQYYREEENGRGNFPPRFSGLQFPNYSSELNVNALELDDSALYLCASSPGGRGNTGELFFGEGSRLTVL.

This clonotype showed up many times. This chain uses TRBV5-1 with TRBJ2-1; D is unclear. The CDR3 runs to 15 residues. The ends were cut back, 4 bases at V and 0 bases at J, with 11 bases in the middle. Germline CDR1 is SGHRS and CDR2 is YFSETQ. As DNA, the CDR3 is TGCGCCAGCAGCCAGTCGGTCCGCTCCTACAATGAGCAGTTCTTC. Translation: CASSQSVRSYNEQFF.